Shown below are 10 T cell receptor beta chains from a single sample sequenced in a study of response to subunit inactivated influenza vaccine. TCRdb reprocessed the RT-PCR reads with MiXCR, giving one entry per CDR3 protein. This sample carries about 500,000 distinct CDR3 sequences, approximately 15% of them seen once, and the ten largest clones take approximately 3%. The source material was CD4+ T cells sorted from PBMCs, sampled about 23 months after vaccination. The source is a man in his fifties or sixties who received an inactivated influenza vaccine.

The chain has TRBV20-1 and TRBJ1-1, with 9 nucleotides matching TRBD1. The CDR3 extends over 15 amino acids. The V gene's germline CDR1 is DFQATT and CDR2 SNEGSKA (reference sequence). The trim removed 6 bases at V and 7 bases at J, leaving 15 bases unmatched. As DNA, the CDR3 is TGCAGTGCCGAGGGGACAGGGCCGGTTTTTGGTGAAGCTTTCTTT. It specifies CSAEGTGPVFGEAFF.

The genes are TRBV4-3 and TRBJ2-5, with TRBD2 as a possible D gene (6 bases). Germline V lookup: CDR1 LGHNA, CDR2 YSLEER. V was clipped by 1 base and J by 2 bases, with 23 bases between them. The length of the CDR3 is 19 residues. The CDR3 DNA reads as TGCGCCAGCAGCCAAGGGAGGTATTCCGGGGGAGCCCTACAAGAGACCCAGTACTTC. Its translation is CASSQGRYSGGALQETQYF.

This clonotype was seen a few times. The chain is built from TRBV11-3 and TRBJ2-2; TRBD1 aligns across 8 bases. V was clipped by 2 bases and J by 4 bases; unmatched bases: 6. Germline-derived CDR1 and CDR2 are SGHNT and YENEEA. This CDR3 region has 16 residues. The chain's CDR3 is CASSLRTGWSTGELFF. The CDR3 region has the DNA TGTGCCAGCAGCTTAAGGACAGGGTGGAGCACCGGGGAGCTGTTTTTT.

The chain carries TRBV12-3 or TRBV12-4 and TRBJ2-3, with 7 bases that match TRBD1. The CDR3 spans 14 residues. With V trimmed by 5 bases and J by 4 bases, 6 bases remained unmatched. The CDR3 DNA is TGTGCCAGCAGTCCCTTGACAGGGCCAGATACGCAGTATTTT. This gives the protein CASSPLTGPDTQYF.

This clonotype showed up just once. The J gene is TRBJ2-3, the V gene TRBV2, with 8 bases lining up with TRBD1. The CDR3 contains 14 residues. Germline-derived CDR1 and CDR2 are SNHLY and FYNNEI. The V gene end was trimmed by 4 bases and the J gene end by 3 bases; junction bases not matched to a gene: 3. CDR3: CASSGQGWTDTQYF. The CDR3 DNA follows: TGTGCCAGCAGTGGACAGGGGTGGACAGATACGCAGTATTTT.

The J gene is TRBJ2-7, the V gene TRBV29-1, with 9 positions matching TRBD2. CDR1 SQVTM and CDR2 ANQGSEA come from the germline V gene. This CDR3 is 16 amino acids long. J lost 4 bases, V lost 6 bases, and 16 bases had no gene match. The chain's CDR3 is CSVASWDSGSRYEQYF. The CDR3 coding sequence is TGCAGCGTCGCGTCGTGGGATAGCGGGAGTAGGTACGAGCAGTACTTC.

This clonotype was found a few times. Written as DNA, the CDR3 is TGTGCCAGTAGTAACAGGGACCTCTACGGAAACACCATATATTTT. Its translation is CASSNRDLYGNTIYF. This rearrangement joins TRBV21-1 to TRBJ1-3. TRBV21-1 corresponds to a pseudogene. The CDR3 is made up of 15 amino acids.

This clonotype was observed a few times. The chain recombines TRBV10-3 with TRBJ1-1, with D maybe TRBD1 (5 bases). The germline gives CDR1 ENHRY, CDR2 SYGVKD. CDR3 length equals 13 residues. Trimming stripped 6 bases from V and 6 bases from J, with 14 bases between. The CDR3 region is CAIRDMGGSEAFF. CDR3 in DNA: TGTGCCATCAGGGACATGGGCGGGTCTGAAGCTTTCTTT.

In its sample, this clonotype was seen once. The rearrangement uses TRBV18 and TRBJ2-7; D ambiguous. V gave up 3 bases and J gave up 8 bases, with 14 bases separating them. Germline lookup yields CDR1 KGHSH and CDR2 LQKENI. This CDR3 comprises 13 residues. The CDR3: CASSPEDIGKQYF. Written as DNA, the CDR3 is TGTGCCAGCTCACCTGAGGATATTGGCAAGCAGTACTTC. Filled out from reference TRBV18 and TRBJ2-7, the complete variable domain reads NAGVMQNPRHLVRRRGQEARLRCSPMKGHSHVYWYRQLPEEGLKFMVYLQKENIIDESGMPKERFSAEFPKEGPSILRIQQVVRGDSAAYFCASSPEDIGKQYFGPGTRLTVT.

The V call is TRBV18, the J call TRBJ2-7; 8 bases line up with TRBD1. Germline CDR1 KGHSH, CDR2 LQKENI. There are 12 residues in the CDR3. The J segment lost 7 bases and the V segment lost 8 bases, leaving 7 bases of the junction unmatched. This CDR3 is CASRDRTREQYF. The DNA for the CDR3 is TGTGCCAGCCGGGACAGGACGAGGGAGCAGTACTTC.